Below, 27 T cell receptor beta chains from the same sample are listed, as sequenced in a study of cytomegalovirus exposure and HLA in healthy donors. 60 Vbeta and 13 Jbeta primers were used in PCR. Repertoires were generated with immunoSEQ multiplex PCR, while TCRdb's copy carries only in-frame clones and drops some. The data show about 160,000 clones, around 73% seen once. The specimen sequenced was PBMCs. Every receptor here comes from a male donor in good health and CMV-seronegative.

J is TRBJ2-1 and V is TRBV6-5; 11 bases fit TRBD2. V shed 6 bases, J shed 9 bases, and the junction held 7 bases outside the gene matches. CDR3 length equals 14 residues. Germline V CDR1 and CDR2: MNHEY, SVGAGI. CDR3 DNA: TGTGCCAGCAGCCCCGCGCTAGCGGGAGGTGAGCAGTTCTTC. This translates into CASSPALAGGEQFF.

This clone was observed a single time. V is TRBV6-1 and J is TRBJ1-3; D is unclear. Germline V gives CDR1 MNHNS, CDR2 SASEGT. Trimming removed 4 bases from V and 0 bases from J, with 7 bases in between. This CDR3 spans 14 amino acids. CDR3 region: CASSVTTSGNTIYF. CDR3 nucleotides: TGTGCCAGCAGTGTGACAACCTCTGGAAACACCATATATTTT.

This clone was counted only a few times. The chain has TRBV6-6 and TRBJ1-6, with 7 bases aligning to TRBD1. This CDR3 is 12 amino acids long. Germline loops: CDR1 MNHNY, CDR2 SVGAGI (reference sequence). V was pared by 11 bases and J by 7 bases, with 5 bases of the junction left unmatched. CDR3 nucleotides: TGTGCCGGCTCAGGGGGGAATTCACCCCTCCACTTT. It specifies CAGSGGNSPLHF.

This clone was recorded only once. The CDR3 DNA is TGTGCCACTGACCGGGACAGCACCACCGGGGAGCTGTTTTTT. This gives the protein CATDRDSTTGELFF. This chain links TRBV10-3 with TRBJ2-2; 7 bases fit TRBD1. The CDR3 runs 14 residues. With V trimmed by 10 bases and J by 4 bases, 9 bases remained unmatched. Per germline, CDR1 ENHRY and CDR2 SYGVKD.

CDR3 in amino acids: CAISAQGYNSPLHF. In nucleotides, the CDR3 is TGTGCCATCAGTGCCCAGGGCTATAATTCACCCCTCCACTTT. V usage is TRBV10-3 and J usage is TRBJ1-6; a weak D match, TRBD1 (5 bases). The ends were cut back, 4 bases at V and 3 bases at J, with 7 bases in the middle. Germline CDR1 is ENHRY and CDR2 is SYGVKD. CDR3 length: 14 amino acids.

CDR3 nucleotides: TGTGCCACCAGCAGAAGCAGACAGGCGGTATCTGGAAACACCATATATTTT. Encoded protein: CATSRSRQAVSGNTIYF. V gene TRBV15 combines with J gene TRBJ1-3; possibly TRBD1 for D (6 bases). This CDR3 region has 17 residues. Germline values: CDR1 LNHNV, CDR2 YYDKDF (reference sequence). V was shortened by 2 bases and J by 1 base, with 15 bases between the two germline ends. The full variable domain, rest sourced from reference TRBV15 and TRBJ1-3, is DAMVIQNPRYQVTQFGKPVTLSCSQTLNHNVMYWYQQKSSQAPKLLFHYYDKDFNNEADTPDNFQSRRPNTSFCFLDIRSPGLGDTAMYLCATSRSRQAVSGNTIYFGEGSWLTVV.

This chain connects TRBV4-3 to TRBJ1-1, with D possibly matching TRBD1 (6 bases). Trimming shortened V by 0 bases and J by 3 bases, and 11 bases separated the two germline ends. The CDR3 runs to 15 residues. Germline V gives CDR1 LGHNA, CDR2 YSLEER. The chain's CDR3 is CASSQEGQPDTEAFF. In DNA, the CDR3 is TGCGCCAGCAGCCAAGAAGGACAGCCCGACACTGAAGCTTTCTTT.

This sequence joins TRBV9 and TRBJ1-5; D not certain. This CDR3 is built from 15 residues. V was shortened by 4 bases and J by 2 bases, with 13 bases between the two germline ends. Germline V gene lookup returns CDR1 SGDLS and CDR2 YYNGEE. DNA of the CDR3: TGTGCCAGCAGCCCCGAGGGTTTGGGCAATCAGCCCCAGCATTTT. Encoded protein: CASSPEGLGNQPQHF.

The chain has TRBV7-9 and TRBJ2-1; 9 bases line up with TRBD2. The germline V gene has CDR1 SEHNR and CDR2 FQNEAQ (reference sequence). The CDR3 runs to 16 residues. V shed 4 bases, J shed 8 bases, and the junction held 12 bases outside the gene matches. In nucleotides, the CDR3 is TGTGCCAGCAGCTCCACAAGCGGGGGGTCTTTCGATGAGCAGTTCTTC. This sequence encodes CASSSTSGGSFDEQFF.

The CDR3 loop reads CAIRRQASGTDTQYF. The DNA for the CDR3 is TGTGCCATCAGGAGACAGGCCTCGGGCACAGATACGCAGTATTTT. The V gene is TRBV10-3, the J gene TRBJ2-3; possible D gene TRBD1, 6 bases. The germline V gene encodes CDR1 ENHRY and CDR2 SYGVKD. This CDR3 is 15 amino acids long. Trimming cost V 6 bases and J 1 base, with 14 bases left between them.

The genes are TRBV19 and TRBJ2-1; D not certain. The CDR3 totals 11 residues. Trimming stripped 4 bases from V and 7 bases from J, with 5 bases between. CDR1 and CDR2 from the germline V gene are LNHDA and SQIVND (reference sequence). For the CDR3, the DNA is TGTGCCAGTAGTAACTGGAATGAGCAGTTCTTC. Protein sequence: CASSNWNEQFF.

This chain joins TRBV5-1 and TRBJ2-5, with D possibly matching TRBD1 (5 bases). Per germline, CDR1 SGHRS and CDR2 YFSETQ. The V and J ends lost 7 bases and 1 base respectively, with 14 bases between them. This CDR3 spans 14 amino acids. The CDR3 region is CASCFGALQETQYF. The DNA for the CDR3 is TGCGCCAGCTGTTTTGGGGCCCTCCAAGAGACCCAGTACTTC.

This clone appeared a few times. In DNA form, the CDR3 reads TGTGCCAGCAGCCCGGGAGGGTCCGGGGAGCTGTTTTTT. It translates to CASSPGGSGELFF. The chain is built from TRBV9 and TRBJ2-2, with 8 bases fitting TRBD2. The CDR3 covers 13 residues. The ends lost 4 bases at V and 6 bases at J; junction bases unmatched: 2. CDR1 is SGDLS, CDR2 YYNGEE, per germline.

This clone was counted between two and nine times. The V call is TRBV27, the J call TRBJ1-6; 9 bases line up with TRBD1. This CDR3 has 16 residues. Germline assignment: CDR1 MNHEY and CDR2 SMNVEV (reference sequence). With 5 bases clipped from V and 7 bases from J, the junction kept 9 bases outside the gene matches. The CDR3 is CASSLGTGTENSPLHF. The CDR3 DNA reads TGTGCCAGCAGTCTCGGGACAGGGACGGAGAATTCACCCCTCCACTTT.

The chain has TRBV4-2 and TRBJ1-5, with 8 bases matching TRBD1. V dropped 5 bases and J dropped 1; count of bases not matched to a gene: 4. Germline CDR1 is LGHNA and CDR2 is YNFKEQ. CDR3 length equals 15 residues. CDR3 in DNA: TGTGCCAGCAGCGCCAGGGGGCTGAGCAATCAGCCCCAGCATTTT. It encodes CASSARGLSNQPQHF.

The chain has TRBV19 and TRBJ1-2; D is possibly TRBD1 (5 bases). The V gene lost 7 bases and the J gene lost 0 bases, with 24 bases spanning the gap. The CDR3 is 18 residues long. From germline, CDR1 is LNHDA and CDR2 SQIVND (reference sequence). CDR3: CASTNLVGAPLPNYGYTF. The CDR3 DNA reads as TGTGCCAGTACCAACCTAGTAGGGGCTCCACTCCCTAACTATGGCTACACCTTC.

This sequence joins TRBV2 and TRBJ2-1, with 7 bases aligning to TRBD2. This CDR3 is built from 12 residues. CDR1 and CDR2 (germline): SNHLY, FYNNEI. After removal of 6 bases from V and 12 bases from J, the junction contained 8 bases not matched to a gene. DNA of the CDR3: TGTGCCAGCAGGGCCCTTCTAGCGGCGCAGTTCTTC. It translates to CASRALLAAQFF. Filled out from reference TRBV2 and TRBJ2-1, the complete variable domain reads EPEVTQTPSHQVTQMGQEVILRCVPISNHLYFYWYRQILGQKVEFLVSFYNNEISEKSEIFDDQFSVERPDGSNFTLKIRSTKLEDSAMYFCASRALLAAQFFGPGTRLTVL.

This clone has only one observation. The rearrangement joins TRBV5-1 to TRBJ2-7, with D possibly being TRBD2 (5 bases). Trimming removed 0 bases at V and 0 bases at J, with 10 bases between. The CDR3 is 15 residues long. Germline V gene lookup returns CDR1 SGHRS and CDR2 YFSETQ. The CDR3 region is CASSLGPDYSYEQYF. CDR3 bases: TGCGCCAGCAGCTTGGGACCAGACTACTCCTACGAGCAGTACTTC.

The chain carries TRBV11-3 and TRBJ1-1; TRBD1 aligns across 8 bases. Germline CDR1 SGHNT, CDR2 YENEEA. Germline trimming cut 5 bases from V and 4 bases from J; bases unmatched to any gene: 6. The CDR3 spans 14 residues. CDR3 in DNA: TGTGCCAGCAGCCCAGGACAGGGACCCACTGAAGCTTTCTTT. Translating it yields CASSPGQGPTEAFF.

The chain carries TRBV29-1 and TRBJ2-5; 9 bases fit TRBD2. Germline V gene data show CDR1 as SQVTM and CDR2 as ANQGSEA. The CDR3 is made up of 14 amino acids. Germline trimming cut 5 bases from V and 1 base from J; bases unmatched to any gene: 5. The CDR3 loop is CSVNERGVQETQYF. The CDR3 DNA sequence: TGCAGCGTTAACGAGCGGGGGGTCCAAGAGACCCAGTACTTC.

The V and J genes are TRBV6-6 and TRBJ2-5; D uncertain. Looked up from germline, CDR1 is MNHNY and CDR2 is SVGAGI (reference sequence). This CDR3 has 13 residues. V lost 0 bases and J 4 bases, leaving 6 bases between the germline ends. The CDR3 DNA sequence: TGTGCCAGCAGTTACTCGAATAGAGAGACCCAGTACTTC. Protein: CASSYSNRETQYF.

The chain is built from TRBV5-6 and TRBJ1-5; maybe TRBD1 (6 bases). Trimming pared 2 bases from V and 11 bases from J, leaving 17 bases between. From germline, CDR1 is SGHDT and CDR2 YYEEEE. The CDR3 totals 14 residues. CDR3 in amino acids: CASSLTGSITAQHF. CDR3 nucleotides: TGTGCCAGCAGCTTAACAGGGTCCATCACGGCCCAGCATTTT.

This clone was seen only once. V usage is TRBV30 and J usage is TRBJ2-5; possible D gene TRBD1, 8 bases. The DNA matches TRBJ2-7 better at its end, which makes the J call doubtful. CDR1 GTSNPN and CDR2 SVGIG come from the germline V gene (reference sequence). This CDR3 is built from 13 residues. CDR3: CAHRGGTAYEQYF. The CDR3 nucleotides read TGTGCCCACAGGGGGGGGACCGCCTACGAGCAGTACTTC.

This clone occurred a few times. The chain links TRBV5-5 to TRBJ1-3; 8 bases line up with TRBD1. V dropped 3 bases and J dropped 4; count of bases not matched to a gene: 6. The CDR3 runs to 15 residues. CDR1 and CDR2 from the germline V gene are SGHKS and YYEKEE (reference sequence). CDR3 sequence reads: CASSSFGQGGNTIYF. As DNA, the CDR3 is TGTGCCAGCAGCTCCTTCGGACAGGGAGGAAACACCATATATTTT. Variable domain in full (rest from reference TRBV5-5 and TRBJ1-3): DAGVTQSPTHLIKTRGQQVTLRCSPISGHKSVSWYQQVLGQGPQFIFQYYEKEERGRGNFPDRFSARQFPNYSSELNVNALLLGDSALYLCASSSFGQGGNTIYFGEGSWLTVV.

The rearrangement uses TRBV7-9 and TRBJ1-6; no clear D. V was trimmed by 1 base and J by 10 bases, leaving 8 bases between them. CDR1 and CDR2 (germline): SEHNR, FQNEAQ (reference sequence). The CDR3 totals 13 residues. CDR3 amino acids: CASSLGPVSPLHF. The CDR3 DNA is TGTGCCAGCAGCTTAGGTCCCGTCTCACCCCTCCACTTT.

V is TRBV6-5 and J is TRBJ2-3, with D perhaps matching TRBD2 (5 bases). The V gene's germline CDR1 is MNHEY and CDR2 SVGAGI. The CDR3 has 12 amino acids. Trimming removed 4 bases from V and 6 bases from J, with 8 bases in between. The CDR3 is CASSSPGDTQYF. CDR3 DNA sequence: TGTGCCAGCAGTTCCCCGGGGGATACGCAGTATTTT.

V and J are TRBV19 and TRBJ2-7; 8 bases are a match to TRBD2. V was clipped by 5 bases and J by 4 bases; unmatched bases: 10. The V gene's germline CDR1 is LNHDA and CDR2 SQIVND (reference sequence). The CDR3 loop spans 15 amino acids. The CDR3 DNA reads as TGTGCCAGTAGTCTCTCCCGTAGCGGGATTTACGAGCAGTACTTC. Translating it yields CASSLSRSGIYEQYF.